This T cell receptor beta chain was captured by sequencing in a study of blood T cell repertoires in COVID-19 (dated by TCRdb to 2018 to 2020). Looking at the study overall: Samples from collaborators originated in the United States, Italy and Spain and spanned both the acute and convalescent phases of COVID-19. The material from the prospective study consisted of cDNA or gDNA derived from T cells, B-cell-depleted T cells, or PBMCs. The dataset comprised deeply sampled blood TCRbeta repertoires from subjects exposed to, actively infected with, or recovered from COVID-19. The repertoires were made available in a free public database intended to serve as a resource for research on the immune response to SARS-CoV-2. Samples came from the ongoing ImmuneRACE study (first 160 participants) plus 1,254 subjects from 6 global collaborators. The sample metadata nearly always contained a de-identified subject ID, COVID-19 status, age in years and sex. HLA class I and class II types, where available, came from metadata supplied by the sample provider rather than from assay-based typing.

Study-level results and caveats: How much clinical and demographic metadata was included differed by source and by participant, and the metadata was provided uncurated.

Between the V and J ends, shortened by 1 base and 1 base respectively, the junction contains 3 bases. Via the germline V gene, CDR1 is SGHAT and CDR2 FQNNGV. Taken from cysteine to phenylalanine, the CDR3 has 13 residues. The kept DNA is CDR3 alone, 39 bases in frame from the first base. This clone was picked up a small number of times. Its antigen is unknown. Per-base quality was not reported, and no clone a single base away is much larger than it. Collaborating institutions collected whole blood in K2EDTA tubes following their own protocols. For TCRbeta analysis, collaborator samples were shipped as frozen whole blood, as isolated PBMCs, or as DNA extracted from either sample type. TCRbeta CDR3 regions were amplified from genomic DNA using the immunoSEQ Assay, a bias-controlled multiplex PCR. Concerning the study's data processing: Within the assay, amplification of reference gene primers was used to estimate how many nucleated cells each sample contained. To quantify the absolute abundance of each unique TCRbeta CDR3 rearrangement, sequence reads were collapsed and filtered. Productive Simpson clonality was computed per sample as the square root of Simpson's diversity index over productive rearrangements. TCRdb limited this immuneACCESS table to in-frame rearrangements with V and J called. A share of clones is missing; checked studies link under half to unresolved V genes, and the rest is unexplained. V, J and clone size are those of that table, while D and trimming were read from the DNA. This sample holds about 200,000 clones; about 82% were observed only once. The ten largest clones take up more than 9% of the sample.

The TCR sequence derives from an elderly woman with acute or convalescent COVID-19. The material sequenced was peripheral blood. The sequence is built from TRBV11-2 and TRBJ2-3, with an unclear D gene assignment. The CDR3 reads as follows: CASSLGGTDTQYF. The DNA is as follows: TGTGCCAGCAGCTTAGGCGGCACAGATACGCAGTATTTT.